This T cell receptor beta chain was identified during a study of regulatory T cells in long-lasting Graves disease. Overall study findings and caveats: Persistent disease exhibited a predilection for TRBV28, TRBJ1-2 and TRBJ2-5.

Germline V gene data show CDR1 as GTSNPN and CDR2 as SVGIG (reference sequence). This CDR3 contains 13 residues. Time point indicated: newly diagnosed GD, antithyroid drugs for less than 3 months. Researchers made the TCR library from RNA that was extracted from PBMCs. Peripheral blood, around 9 milliliters of it, was drawn into EDTA tubes. Construction of TCR beta libraries relied on iRepertoire HTBI primers and on Arm-PCR targeting CDR3 regions. One entry per CDR3 protein results from TCRdb running MiXCR on the multiplex PCR reads. The table includes 400,000 to 450,000 distinct CDR3 sequences, under 15% detected once. A few counts support this clonotype. What it recognizes is unknown. A read error may produce the germline difference seen at one junction end. The sample was also linked to a second study, of T cells in Graves' hyperthyroidism and ophthalmopathy.

The chain combines TRBV30 with TRBJ2-6; the match to TRBD1 covers 8 bases. Material: peripheral blood mononuclear cells (PBMCs), obtained at new diagnosis, from a patient treated with antithyroid drugs. This receptor was obtained from a woman in her thirties with Graves disease. This CDR3 is CAWKLTGVNVLTF. The CDR3 nucleotides are TGTGCCTGGAAATTGACAGGGGTCAACGTCCTGACTTTC.